Each of the 18 T cell receptor beta chains below was sequenced from the same sample in a study of Graves' ophthalmopathy and Graves' hyperthyroidism. RNA served as the template for amplifying TCR beta CDR3 regions. A first-round RT-PCR used HTBI primers, followed by a second-round multiplex PCR. TCRdb reprocessed the multiplex PCR reads with MiXCR, giving one entry per CDR3 protein. The data contain over a million distinct CDR3 sequences, less than 45% of them seen just once; the ten biggest clones take up 8.5% to 14%. Source material: peripheral blood or thyroid tissue (not recorded which). The receptors come from an adult man with Graves' hyperthyroidism.

The chain is built from TRBV15 and TRBJ1-2, with 8 positions matching TRBD1. Trimming at V came to 3 bases and at J to 7 bases, leaving 13 bases not matched to a gene. This CDR3 comprises 16 residues. The germline gives CDR1 LNHNV, CDR2 YYDKDF (reference sequence). CDR3 loop: CATSSVVAGGISGYTF. The CDR3 region has the DNA TGTGCCACCAGCAGCGTTGTGGCAGGGGGCATAAGTGGCTACACCTTC.

The chain links TRBV18 to TRBJ2-5, with D perhaps TRBD2 (5 bases). The V gene's germline CDR1 is KGHSH and CDR2 LQKENI. This CDR3 is 13 amino acids long. Trimming took 4 bases from V and 5 from J, leaving 11 bases between them. Here the CDR3 DNA reads TGTGCCAGCTCACAACGTAGGGAGGAGACCCAGTACTTC. This sequence encodes CASSQRREETQYF.

The rearrangement joins TRBV20-1 to TRBJ1-1, with a tentative D call TRBD1 (6 bases). Deletions cut 0 bases from V and 3 bases from J, with 11 bases between. This CDR3 has 14 residues. Germline CDR1 DFQATT, CDR2 SNEGSKA (reference sequence). The CDR3, as DNA: TGCAGTGCTAGAGATAGGGGGAGGGACACTGAAGCTTTCTTT. Its protein product is CSARDRGRDTEAFF.

In its sample, this clonotype was seen many times. The gene calls are TRBV6-6 and TRBJ1-1; no reliable D call. Trimming pared 2 bases from V and 0 bases from J, leaving 13 bases between. The CDR3 sequence is 16 residues long. The V gene's germline CDR1 is MNHNY and CDR2 SVGAGI (reference sequence). The CDR3 sequence is CASSYDAGNLNTEAFF. The CDR3 nucleotides read TGTGCCAGCAGTTACGATGCCGGGAACTTGAACACTGAAGCTTTCTTT.

This clonotype was observed a single time. The genes are TRBV7-9 and TRBJ2-3, with TRBD2 identical over 13 bases. Germline lookup yields CDR1 SEHNR and CDR2 FQNEAQ (reference sequence). Trimming cost V 5 bases and J 0 bases; bases outside gene matches: 5. The length of the CDR3 is 17 residues. The CDR3 sequence: CASSAGLAGSSTDTQYF. In DNA, the CDR3 is TGTGCCAGCAGCGCGGGACTAGCGGGATCTAGCACAGATACGCAGTATTTT.

Concerning this clonotype: Since a much larger clone is just one base distant, this may be a read error. This chain connects TRBV7-2 to TRBJ2-7; maybe TRBD2 (6 bases). The CDR3 consists of 15 residues. CDR1 SGHTA and CDR2 FQGNSA come from the germline V gene. Trimming left V 8 bases short and J 2 bases short, with 19 bases between. Written as DNA, the CDR3 is TGTGCCAGCGGCCCCCGACCCGGGAGCACCTACGAGCAGTACTTC. This translates into CASGPRPGSTYEQYF.

This clonotype showed up many times. The J gene is TRBJ1-6, the V gene TRBV9; D is perhaps TRBD1 (6 bases). This CDR3 contains 15 residues. V dropped 4 bases and J dropped 8 bases, with 16 bases sitting between them. The germline V gene encodes CDR1 SGDLS and CDR2 YYNGEE. CDR3 in amino acids: CASSPQGRGHSPLHF. CDR3 in DNA: TGTGCCAGCAGCCCCCAGGGGCGGGGGCATTCACCCCTCCACTTT.

This chain connects TRBV2 to TRBJ1-6, with 7 bases fitting TRBD1. This CDR3 comprises 15 residues. From germline, CDR1 is SNHLY and CDR2 FYNNEI. V shed 6 bases, J shed 10 bases, and the junction held 12 bases outside the gene matches. The CDR3 loop is CASRAGTAFLSPLHF. As DNA, the CDR3 is TGTGCCAGCAGAGCCGGGACAGCGTTCCTCTCACCCCTCCACTTT.

V usage is TRBV12-3 or TRBV12-4 and J usage is TRBJ2-7; 8 bases agree with TRBD2. The CDR3 contains 13 residues. Trimming took 6 bases from V and 5 from J; bases not matched to a gene: 6. CDR3 coding DNA: TGTGCCAGCAGCCATAGCGGGATTCACGAGCAGTACTTC. Translating gives CASSHSGIHEQYF.

This clonotype was seen a handful of times. V usage is TRBV28 and J usage is TRBJ1-2, with D uncertain. Trimming took off 5 bases at V and 5 bases at J, with 9 bases between the two ends. Germline CDR1 MDHEN, CDR2 SYDVKM. The CDR3 consists of 12 residues. This CDR3 is CASSPSGYGYTF. CDR3 coding DNA: TGTGCCAGCAGTCCCTCCGGATATGGCTACACCTTC.

The V and J genes are TRBV7-2 and TRBJ1-2; the D gene is possibly TRBD1 (5 bases). The CDR3 has 13 amino acids. Trimming left V 1 base short and J 6 bases short, with 9 bases between. Germline CDR1 is SGHTA and CDR2 is FQGNSA. The CDR3 nucleotides read TGTGCCAGCAGCTTAGACAGGACCCATGGCTACACCTTC. Translated: CASSLDRTHGYTF.

This clonotype was seen ten or more times. This chain links TRBV2 with TRBJ2-5; D gene uncertain. CDR1 is SNHLY, CDR2 FYNNEI, per germline. Trimming removed 7 bases at V and 5 bases at J, with 11 bases between. The CDR3 runs 12 residues. The CDR3 loop reads CASTPQHETQYF. The CDR3 nucleotides read TGTGCCAGCACCCCCCAGCACGAGACCCAGTACTTC.

The rearrangement joins TRBV12-3 or TRBV12-4 to TRBJ1-4; TRBD1 agrees at 9 bases. The CDR3 consists of 13 residues. J was trimmed by 5 bases and V by 8 bases; bases with no gene match: 3. The CDR3 region is CASYGTGNEKLFF. DNA of the CDR3: TGTGCCAGCTACGGGACAGGGAATGAAAAACTGTTTTTT.

The chain combines TRBV7-8 with TRBJ1-1; D may be TRBD1 (5 bases). The V end was cut by 3 bases, the J end by 11 bases, with 16 bases between. The germline CDR1 and CDR2 sequences are SGHVS and FQNEAQ. This CDR3 is 13 amino acids long. The CDR3 DNA sequence: TGTGCCAGCAGCTTGTTACGCGGGGGTGACGCTTTCTTT. This sequence encodes CASSLLRGGDAFF.

A few counts support this clonotype. The chain uses TRBV7-9 and TRBJ1-1; D is possibly TRBD1 (6 bases). Germline loops: CDR1 SEHNR, CDR2 FQNEAQ (reference sequence). The CDR3 is made up of 19 amino acids. With 4 bases removed from V and 2 bases from J, the gap between germline ends came to 26 bases. The CDR3 loop reads CASSYGPLNPGTINTEAFF. In DNA form, the CDR3 reads TGTGCCAGCAGCTACGGTCCCCTAAATCCCGGGACAATTAACACTGAAGCTTTCTTT.

This clonotype was seen ten or more times. The chain carries TRBV2 and TRBJ2-7; maybe TRBD2 (6 bases). Per germline, CDR1 SNHLY and CDR2 FYNNEI. The CDR3 sequence is 13 residues long. V lost 8 bases and J lost 4, with 15 bases in between. The CDR3 protein is CASLSGVSYEQYF. The CDR3 DNA reads TGTGCCAGCCTATCGGGAGTTTCTTACGAGCAGTACTTC.

V gene TRBV25-1 combines with J gene TRBJ2-1; tentatively, D is TRBD2 (6 bases). Germline CDR1 reads MGHDK; CDR2 reads SYGVNS. CDR3 length: 13 amino acids. Trimming took off 8 bases at V and 5 bases at J, with 13 bases between the two ends. The CDR3 region is CASGVGLHNEQFF. CDR3 nucleotide sequence: TGTGCCAGCGGCGTGGGACTCCACAATGAGCAGTTCTTC.

The chain carries TRBV29-1 and TRBJ2-5; possible D gene TRBD2, 5 bases. V lost 7 bases, J lost 2 bases, and 20 bases lay in between. CDR3 length: 15 amino acids. The V gene's germline CDR1 is SQVTM and CDR2 ANQGSEA. CDR3 sequence (DNA): TGCAGCGGTCGGGCCCACGGGGTGGATCAAGAGACCCAGTACTTC. Residues: CSGRAHGVDQETQYF.